This TCR beta chain was recorded in a study of blood T cell repertoires in COVID-19. In the study overall: PBMCs, B-cell-depleted T cells, or T cells provided the cDNA or gDNA that made up the material.

Using immunoSEQ multiplex PCR, the repertoire was profiled, and TCRdb retains in-frame clones only, with some absent. The sample holds some 200,000 clones, 82% seen once. Cohort placement rested on clinical history that participants reported themselves. CDR3 length equals 14 residues. Germline values: CDR1 SGHRS, CDR2 YFSETQ. V was trimmed by 5 bases and J by 2 bases, leaving 10 bases between them. The specimen was PBMCs or T cells enriched from blood (not recorded which). This rearrangement joins TRBV5-1 to TRBJ2-2; D unresolved. This TCR derives from a man aged 40-49 years who had recovered from COVID-19. CDR3 in amino acids: CASRPLANTGELFF. The DNA of the CDR3 is TGCGCCAGCAGACCCCTGGCAAACACCGGGGAGCTGTTTTTT.